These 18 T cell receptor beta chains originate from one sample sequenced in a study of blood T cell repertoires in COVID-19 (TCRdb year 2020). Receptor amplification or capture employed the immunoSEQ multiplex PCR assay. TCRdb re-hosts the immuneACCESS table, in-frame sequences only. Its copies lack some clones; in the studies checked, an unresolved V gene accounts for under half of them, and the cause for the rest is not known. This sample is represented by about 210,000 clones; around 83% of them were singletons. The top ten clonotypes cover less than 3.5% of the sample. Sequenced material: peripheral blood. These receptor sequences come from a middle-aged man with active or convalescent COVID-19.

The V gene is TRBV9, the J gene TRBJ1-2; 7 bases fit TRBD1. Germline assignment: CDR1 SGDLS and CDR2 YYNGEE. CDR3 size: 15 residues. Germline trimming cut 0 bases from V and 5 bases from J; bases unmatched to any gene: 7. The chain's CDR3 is CASSVERTGRYGYTF. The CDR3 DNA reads TGTGCCAGCAGCGTAGAGAGGACAGGACGATATGGCTACACCTTC.

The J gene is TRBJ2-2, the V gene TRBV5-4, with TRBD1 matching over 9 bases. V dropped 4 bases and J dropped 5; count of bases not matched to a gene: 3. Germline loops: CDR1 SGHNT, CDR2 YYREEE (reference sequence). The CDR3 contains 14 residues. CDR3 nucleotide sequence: TGTGCCAGCAGCCGGGACAGGGCGACCGGGGAGCTGTTTTTT. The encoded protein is CASSRDRATGELFF.

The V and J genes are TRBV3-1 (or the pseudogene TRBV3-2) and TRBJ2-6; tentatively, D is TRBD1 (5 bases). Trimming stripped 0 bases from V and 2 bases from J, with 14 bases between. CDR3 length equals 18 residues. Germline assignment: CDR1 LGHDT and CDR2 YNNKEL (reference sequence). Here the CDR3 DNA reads TGTGCCAGCAGCCAAGATGCTGGGGCCCCCACTGGGGCCAACGTCCTGACTTTC. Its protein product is CASSQDAGAPTGANVLTF.

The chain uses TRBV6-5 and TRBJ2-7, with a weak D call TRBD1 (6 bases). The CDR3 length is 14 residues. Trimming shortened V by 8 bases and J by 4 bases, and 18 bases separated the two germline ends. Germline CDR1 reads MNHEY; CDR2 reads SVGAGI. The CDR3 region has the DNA TGTGCCAGCCGGGCTTGGGGGCAACTATACGAGCAGTACTTC. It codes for CASRAWGQLYEQYF.

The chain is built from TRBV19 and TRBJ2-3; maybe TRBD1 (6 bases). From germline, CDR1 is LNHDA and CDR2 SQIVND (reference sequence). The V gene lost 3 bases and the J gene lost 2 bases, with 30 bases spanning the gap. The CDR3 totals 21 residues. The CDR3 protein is CASSISGSRGPLRGNTDTQYF. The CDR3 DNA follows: TGTGCCAGTAGTATTTCAGGATCCAGGGGCCCCCTGAGGGGGAACACAGATACGCAGTATTTT.

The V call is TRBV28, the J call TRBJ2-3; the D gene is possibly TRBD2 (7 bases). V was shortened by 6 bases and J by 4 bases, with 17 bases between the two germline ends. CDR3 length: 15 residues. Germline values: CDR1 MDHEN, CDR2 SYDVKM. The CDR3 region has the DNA TGTGCCAGCAGCCTTCAGGGGAGGGTCGCAGATACGCAGTATTTT. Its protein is CASSLQGRVADTQYF.

CDR3 in amino acids: CASSLGGSVLSYTF. CDR3 DNA: TGCGCCAGCAGCTTAGGGGGCAGCGTCTTGAGCTACACCTTC. The chain carries TRBV5-1 and TRBJ1-2; 7 nucleotides line up with TRBD1. The CDR3 runs 14 residues. Germline CDR1 reads SGHRS; CDR2 reads YFSETQ. The junction had 10 bases not matched to a gene; V was cut back by 2 bases and J by 9 bases.

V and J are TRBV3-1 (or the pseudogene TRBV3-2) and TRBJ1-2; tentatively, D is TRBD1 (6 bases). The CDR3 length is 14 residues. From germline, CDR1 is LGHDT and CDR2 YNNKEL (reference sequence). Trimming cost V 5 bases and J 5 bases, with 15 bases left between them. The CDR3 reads CASSAYTGTYGYTF. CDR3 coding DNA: TGTGCCAGCAGCGCCTACACAGGGACGTATGGCTACACCTTC.

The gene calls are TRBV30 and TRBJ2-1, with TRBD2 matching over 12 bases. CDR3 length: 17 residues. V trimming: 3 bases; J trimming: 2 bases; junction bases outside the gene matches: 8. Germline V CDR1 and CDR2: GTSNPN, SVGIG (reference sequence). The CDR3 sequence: CAWSGTSGRQTYNEQFF. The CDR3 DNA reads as TGTGCCTGGAGCGGGACTAGCGGGCGTCAGACCTACAATGAGCAGTTCTTC.

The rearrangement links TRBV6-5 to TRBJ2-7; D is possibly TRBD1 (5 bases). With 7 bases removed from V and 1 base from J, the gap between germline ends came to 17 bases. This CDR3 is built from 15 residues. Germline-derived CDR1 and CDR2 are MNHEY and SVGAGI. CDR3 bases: TGTGCCAGCAAGGGGTCTAGACAGAATTCCTACGAGCAGTACTTC. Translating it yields CASKGSRQNSYEQYF.

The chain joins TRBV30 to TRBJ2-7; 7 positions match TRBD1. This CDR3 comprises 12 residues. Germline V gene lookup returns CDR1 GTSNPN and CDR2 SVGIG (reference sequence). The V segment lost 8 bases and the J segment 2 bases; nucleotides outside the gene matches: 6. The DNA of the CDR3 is TGTGCCAGCCGGGACAGACCCTACGAGCAGTACTTC. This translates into CASRDRPYEQYF.

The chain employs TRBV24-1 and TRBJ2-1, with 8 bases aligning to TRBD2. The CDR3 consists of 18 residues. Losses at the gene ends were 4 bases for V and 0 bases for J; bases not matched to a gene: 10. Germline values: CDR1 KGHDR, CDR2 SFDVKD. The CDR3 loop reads CATSDTSGAQSSYNEQFF. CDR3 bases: TGTGCCACCAGTGACACTAGCGGCGCCCAGAGCTCCTACAATGAGCAGTTCTTC.

DNA of the CDR3: TGTGCCAGCAGCGTTGTTTCGGGGATGGAGCAGTACTTC. Translation: CASSVVSGMEQYF. The rearrangement joins TRBV9 to TRBJ2-7, with D possibly TRBD2 on 5 matching bases. Germline loops: CDR1 SGDLS, CDR2 YYNGEE. The CDR3 is made up of 13 amino acids. Trimming removed 2 bases from V and 7 bases from J, with 13 bases in between.

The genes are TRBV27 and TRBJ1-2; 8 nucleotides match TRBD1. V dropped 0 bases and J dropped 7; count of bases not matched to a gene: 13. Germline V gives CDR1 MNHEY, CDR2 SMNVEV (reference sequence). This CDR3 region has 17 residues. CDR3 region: CASSLSGPAGGLGGYTF. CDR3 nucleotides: TGTGCCAGCAGTTTATCGGGTCCGGCAGGGGGCTTGGGTGGCTACACCTTC.

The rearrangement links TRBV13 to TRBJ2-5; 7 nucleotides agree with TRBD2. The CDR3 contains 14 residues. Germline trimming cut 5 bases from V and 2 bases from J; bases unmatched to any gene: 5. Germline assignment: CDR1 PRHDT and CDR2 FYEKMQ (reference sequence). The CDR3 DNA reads TGTGCCAGCAGCCTATGGACTAGTCAAGAGACCCAGTACTTC. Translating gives CASSLWTSQETQYF.

CDR3 amino acids: CASRLAKGRPRDRGAYEQYF. For the CDR3, the DNA is TGTGCAAGTCGCTTAGCGAAGGGGCGCCCGCGGGACAGGGGAGCCTACGAGCAGTACTTC. The chain couples TRBV12-2 to TRBJ2-7; TRBD1 is taken as the D call from the table, unchecked against the DNA. TRBV12-2 is listed as a pseudogene. This CDR3 is 20 amino acids long.

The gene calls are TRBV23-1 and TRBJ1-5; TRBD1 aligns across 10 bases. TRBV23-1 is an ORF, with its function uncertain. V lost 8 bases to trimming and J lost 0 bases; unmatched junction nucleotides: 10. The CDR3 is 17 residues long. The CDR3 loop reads CASGTGAASNSNQPQHF. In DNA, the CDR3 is TGCGCCAGCGGGACAGGGGCCGCGAGTAATAGCAATCAGCCCCAGCATTTT.

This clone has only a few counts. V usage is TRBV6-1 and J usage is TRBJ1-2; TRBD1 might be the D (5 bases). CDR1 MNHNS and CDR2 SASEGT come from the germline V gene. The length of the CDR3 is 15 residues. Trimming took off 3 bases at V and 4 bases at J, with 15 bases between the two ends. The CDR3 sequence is CASSDGGDRSYGYTF. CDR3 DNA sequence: TGTGCCAGCAGTGATGGGGGGGATCGGAGCTATGGCTACACCTTC.